The rows below give T cell receptor beta chains drawn from one sample of a study of cytomegalovirus exposure and HLA in healthy donors. The protocol was immunoSEQ multiplex PCR, while the TCRdb copy is restricted to in-frame clones and leaves out a portion. The repertoire includes about 130,000 clones, about 84% of them detected once, and approximately 1.1% sits in the top ten. The specimen was PBMCs. Receptor source: a boy between 5 and 17 years old in good health and CMV-seronegative. The CDR3 runs from the conserved cysteine through the conserved F or W. The order of the fields is J gene, clone size, V gene, D gene, CDR3 protein. A D gene is named only where the DNA matches it firmly. Size is omitted from some rows. Given values are once, few, many or a class for expanded clones.

j_gene: TRBJ2-6
abundance: NA
v_gene: TRBV4-2
d_gene: NA
CDR3aa: CASSQDWAGSRSGANVLTF

j_gene: TRBJ2-1
abundance: NA
v_gene: TRBV2
d_gene: TRBD2
CDR3aa: CASSALAGNPNEQFF

j_gene: TRBJ1-4
abundance: NA
v_gene: TRBV5-4
d_gene: TRBD1
CDR3aa: CASSSRTGEREKLFF

j_gene: TRBJ1-5
abundance: few
v_gene: TRBV7-8
d_gene: NA
CDR3aa: CASSQGHLEPQHF

j_gene: TRBJ1-2
abundance: NA
v_gene: TRBV7-8
d_gene: TRBD1
CDR3aa: CASSLGQGGDGYTF

j_gene: TRBJ1-5
abundance: NA
v_gene: TRBV4-1
d_gene: TRBD1
CDR3aa: CASSQDRTKPQHF

j_gene: TRBJ2-1
abundance: NA
v_gene: TRBV9
d_gene: NA
CDR3aa: CASSVDPSEASKQFF

j_gene: TRBJ2-5
abundance: NA
v_gene: TRBV19
d_gene: NA
CDR3aa: CASSPPGADETQYF

j_gene: TRBJ2-3
abundance: NA
v_gene: TRBV6-1
d_gene: TRBD2
CDR3aa: CASTRLAGDDTQYF

j_gene: TRBJ2-2
abundance: NA
v_gene: TRBV14
d_gene: NA
CDR3aa: CASSLGMGASSLTGELFF

j_gene: TRBJ2-1
abundance: few
v_gene: TRBV7-7
d_gene: TRBD1
CDR3aa: CASSKQGVGLSEQFF